The sequence of this T cell receptor beta chain was determined in a study of spatial heterogeneity in lung cancer. In regard to this clonotype: This beta chain is a stray sequence in a library constructed for alpha chains; its clone size is not meaningful.

Indicated time point: sample taken at primary tumor resection. Whole RNA, which was extracted from tumor, nontumor lung tissue or frozen PBMC, was sequenced without any cell sorting. Each CDR3 protein is one row after TCRdb ran MiXCR on the 5' RACE reads. The repertoire consists of some 2,100 distinct CDR3 sequences, with roughly 12% occurring once and the leading ten covering approximately 20%. Per the germline V gene, CDR1 is MDHEN and CDR2 is SYDVKM. This CDR3 spans 16 amino acids. The V gene end was trimmed by 3 bases and the J gene end by 4 bases; junction bases not matched to a gene: 11. The rearrangement links TRBV28 to TRBJ2-7; 8 nucleotides match TRBD1. This sequence originates from a male donor with early-stage non-small cell lung cancer. The sample in question was normal lung tissue next to the tumor, obtained at surgery. CDR3 protein: CASSFGATGAAYEQYF. CDR3 sequence (DNA): TGTGCCAGCAGTTTTGGGGCGACAGGGGCCGCTTACGAGCAGTACTTC.